This TCR beta chain derives from a study of cytomegalovirus exposure and HLA in healthy donors. For the study at large: Most donors, less than 85% of a few hundred genotyped, fell in the Caucasian-associated ancestry cluster.

The PCR contained 60 Vbeta and 13 Jbeta primers. Method: immunoSEQ multiplex PCR; TCRdb's copy keeps in-frame clones and lacks some. Among around 160,000 clones listed, around 85% were seen once. The CDR3 runs to 13 residues. Germline values: CDR1 SEHNR, CDR2 FQNEAQ (reference sequence). V lost 6 bases to trimming and J lost 4 bases, with 10 bases between them. Sequencing was performed on PBMCs. The V call is TRBV7-9, the J call TRBJ1-5, with D hard to call. The receptor's source is a man aged 18-30 years in good health and CMV-seropositive. The CDR3: CASRTTENQPQHF. In DNA form, the CDR3 reads TGTGCCAGCAGAACAACAGAAAATCAGCCCCAGCATTTT. The variable domain in full, with the rest retrieved from reference TRBV7-9 and TRBJ1-5, is DTGVSQNPRHKITKRGQNVTFRCDPISEHNRLYWYRQTLGQGPEFLTYFQNEAQLEKSRLLSDRFSAERPKGSFSTLEIQRTEQGDSAMYLCASRTTENQPQHFGDGTRLSIL.